This T cell receptor (beta chain) is from a study of radiotherapy plus CTLA-4 blockade in lung cancer. Study findings and constraints: Clones of tumor-derived TCRs expanded in blood after radiotherapy plus ipilimumab.

Concerning this clone: What it recognizes is unknown.

Trimming pared 4 bases from V and 1 base from J, leaving 10 bases between. This CDR3 is built from 13 residues. Germline V CDR1 and CDR2: GTSNPN, SVGIG (reference sequence). Clones were read by immunoSEQ multiplex PCR, and TCRdb kept only the in-frame ones, dropping some. This sample has under 70,000 clones, with about 80% found just once. Each patient with chemo-refractory metastatic non-small-cell lung cancer was treated with focal radiation plus CTLA-4 blockade using ipilimumab. The TCR sequence derives from a human donor with non-small cell lung cancer who had a complete response to radiotherapy plus ipilimumab. V usage is TRBV30 and J usage is TRBJ1-1, with D tentatively TRBD1 (6 bases). The sequenced sample was peripheral blood, obtained from a patient treated with radiotherapy plus ipilimumab. CDR3 loop: CAWKQGGNTEAFF. The CDR3 DNA reads as TGTGCCTGGAAACAAGGGGGGAACACTGAAGCTTTCTTT.